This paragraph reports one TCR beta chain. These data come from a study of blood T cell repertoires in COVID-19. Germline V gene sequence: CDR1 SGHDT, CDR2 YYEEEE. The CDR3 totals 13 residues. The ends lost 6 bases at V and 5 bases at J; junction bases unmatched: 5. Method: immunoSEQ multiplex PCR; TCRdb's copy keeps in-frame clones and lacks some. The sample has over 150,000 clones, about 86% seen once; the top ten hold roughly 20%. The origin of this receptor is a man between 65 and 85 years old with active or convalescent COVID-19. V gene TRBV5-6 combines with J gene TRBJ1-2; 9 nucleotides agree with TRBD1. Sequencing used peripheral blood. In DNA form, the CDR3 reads TGTGCCAGCACTTCAGACAGGGGGTATGGCTACACCTTC. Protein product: CASTSDRGYGYTF. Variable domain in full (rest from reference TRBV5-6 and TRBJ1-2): DAGVTQSPTHLIKTRGQQVTLRCSPKSGHDTVSWYQQALGQGPQFIFQYYEEEERQRGNFPDRFSGHQFPNYSSELNVNALLLGDSALYLCASTSDRGYGYTFGSGTRLTVV.